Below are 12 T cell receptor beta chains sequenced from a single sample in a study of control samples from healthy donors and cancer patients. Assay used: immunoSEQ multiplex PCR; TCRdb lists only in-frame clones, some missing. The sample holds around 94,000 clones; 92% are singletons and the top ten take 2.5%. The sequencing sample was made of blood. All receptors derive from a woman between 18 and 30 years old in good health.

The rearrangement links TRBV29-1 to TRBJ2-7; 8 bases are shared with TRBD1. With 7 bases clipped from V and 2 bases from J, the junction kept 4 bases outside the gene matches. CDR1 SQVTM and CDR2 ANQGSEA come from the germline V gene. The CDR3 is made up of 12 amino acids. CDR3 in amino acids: CSGGQAAYEQYF. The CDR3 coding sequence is TGCAGCGGGGGACAGGCCGCCTACGAGCAGTACTTC.

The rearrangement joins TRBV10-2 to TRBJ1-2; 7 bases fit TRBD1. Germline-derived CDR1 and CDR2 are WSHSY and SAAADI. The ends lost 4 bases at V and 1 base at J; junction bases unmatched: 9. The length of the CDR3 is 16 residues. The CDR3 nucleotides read TGCGCCAGCAGTGGGACAGGAGACAGAATTAACTATGGCTACACCTTC. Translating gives CASSGTGDRINYGYTF.

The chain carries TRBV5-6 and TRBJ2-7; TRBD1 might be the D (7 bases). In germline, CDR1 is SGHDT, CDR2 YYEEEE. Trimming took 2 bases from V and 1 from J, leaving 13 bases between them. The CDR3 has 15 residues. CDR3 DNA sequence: TGTGCCAGCAGCTTTGGGGGGACAGTATCCTACGAGCAGTACTTC. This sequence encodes CASSFGGTVSYEQYF. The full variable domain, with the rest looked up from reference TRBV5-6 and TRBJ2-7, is DAGVTQSPTHLIKTRGQQVTLRCSPKSGHDTVSWYQQALGQGPQFIFQYYEEEERQRGNFPDRFSGHQFPNYSSELNVNALLLGDSALYLCASSFGGTVSYEQYFGPGTRLTVT.

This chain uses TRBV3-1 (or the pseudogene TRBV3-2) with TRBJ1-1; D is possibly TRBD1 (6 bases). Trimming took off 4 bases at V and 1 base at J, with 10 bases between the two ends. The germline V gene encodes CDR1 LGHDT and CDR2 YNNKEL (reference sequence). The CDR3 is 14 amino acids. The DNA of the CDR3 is TGTGCCAGCAGCCCCACAGGGAGGAACACTGAAGCTTTCTTT. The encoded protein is CASSPTGRNTEAFF.

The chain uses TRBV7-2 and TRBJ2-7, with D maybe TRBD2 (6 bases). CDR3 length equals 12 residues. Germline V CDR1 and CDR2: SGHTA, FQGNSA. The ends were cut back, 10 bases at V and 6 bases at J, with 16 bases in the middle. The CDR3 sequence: CATSGVEAEQYF. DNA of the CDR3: TGTGCCACCTCGGGGGTAGAGGCCGAGCAGTACTTC. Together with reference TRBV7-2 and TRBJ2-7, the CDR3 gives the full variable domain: GAGVSQSPSNKVTEKGKDVELRCDPISGHTALYWYRQSLGQGLEFLIYFQGNSAPDKSGLPSDRFSAERTGGSVSTLTIQRTQQEDSAVYLCATSGVEAEQYFGPGTRLTVT.

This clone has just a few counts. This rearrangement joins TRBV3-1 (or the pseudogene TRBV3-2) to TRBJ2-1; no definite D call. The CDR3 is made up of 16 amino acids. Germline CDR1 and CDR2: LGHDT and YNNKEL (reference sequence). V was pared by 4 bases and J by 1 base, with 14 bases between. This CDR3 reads CASSRSGSVSYNEQFF. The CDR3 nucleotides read TGTGCCAGCAGCCGTTCCGGGTCTGTATCCTACAATGAGCAGTTCTTC.

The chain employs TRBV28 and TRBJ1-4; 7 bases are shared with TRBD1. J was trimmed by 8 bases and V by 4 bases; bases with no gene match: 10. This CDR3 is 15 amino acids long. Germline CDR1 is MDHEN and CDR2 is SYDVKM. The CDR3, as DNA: TGTGCCAGCAGTTCTAGACAGGGTAGGAGGGAAAAACTGTTTTTT. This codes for CASSSRQGRREKLFF. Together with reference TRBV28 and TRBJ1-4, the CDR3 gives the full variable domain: DVKVTQSSRYLVKRTGEKVFLECVQDMDHENMFWYRQDPGLGLRLIYFSYDVKMKEKGDIPEGYSVSREKKERFSLILESASTNQTSMYLCASSSRQGRREKLFFGSGTQLSVL.

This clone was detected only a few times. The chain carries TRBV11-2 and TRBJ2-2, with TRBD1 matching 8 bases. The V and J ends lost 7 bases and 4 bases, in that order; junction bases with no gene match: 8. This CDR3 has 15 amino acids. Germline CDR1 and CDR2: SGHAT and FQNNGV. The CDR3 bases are TGTGCCAGCACCCAAGGGACAGGTGGCACCGGGGAGCTGTTTTTT. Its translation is CASTQGTGGTGELFF.

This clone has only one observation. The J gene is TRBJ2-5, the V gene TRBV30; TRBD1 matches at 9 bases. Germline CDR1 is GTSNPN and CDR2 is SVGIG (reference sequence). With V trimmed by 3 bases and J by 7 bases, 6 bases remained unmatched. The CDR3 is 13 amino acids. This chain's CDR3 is CAWSDRQGGTQYF. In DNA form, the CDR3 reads TGTGCCTGGAGCGATAGACAGGGGGGGACCCAGTACTTC.

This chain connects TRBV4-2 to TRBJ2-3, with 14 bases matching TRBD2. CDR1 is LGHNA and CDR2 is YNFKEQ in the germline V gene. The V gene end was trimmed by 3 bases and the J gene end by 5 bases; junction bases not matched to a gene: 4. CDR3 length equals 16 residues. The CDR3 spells CASSQLGLAGEDTQYF. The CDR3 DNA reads TGTGCCAGCAGCCAGTTGGGACTAGCGGGAGAAGATACGCAGTATTTT.

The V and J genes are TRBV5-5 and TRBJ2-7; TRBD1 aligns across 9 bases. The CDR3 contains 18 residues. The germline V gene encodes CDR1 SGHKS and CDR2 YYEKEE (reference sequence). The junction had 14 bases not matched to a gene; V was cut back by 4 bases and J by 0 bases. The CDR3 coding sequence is TGTGCCAGCAGCGTTAGGGGACAGGGTCAAGTTAGCTCCTACGAGCAGTACTTC. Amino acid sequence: CASSVRGQGQVSSYEQYF.

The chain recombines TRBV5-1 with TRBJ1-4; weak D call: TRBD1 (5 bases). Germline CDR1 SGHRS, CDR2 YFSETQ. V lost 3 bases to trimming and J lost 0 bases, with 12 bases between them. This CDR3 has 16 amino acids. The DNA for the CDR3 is TGCGCCAGCAGCTGGGGCCTCACAGCAACTAATGAAAAACTGTTTTTT. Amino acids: CASSWGLTATNEKLFF.